This T cell receptor (beta chain) was identified in a study of control samples from healthy donors and cancer patients. Measured with immunoSEQ multiplex PCR; TCRdb has only the in-frame clones, and not every one. The sample lists about 170,000 clones, approximately 92% occurring once. This clonotype was obtained from a woman in her sixties or seventies in good health. The material sequenced was blood.

The CDR3 spells CASSAWTGQETQYF. The CDR3 nucleotides are TGTGCCAGCAGCGCGTGGACTGGCCAAGAGACCCAGTACTTC. The genes are TRBV2 and TRBJ2-5; tentative D call: TRBD2 (5 bases). Germline V gene sequence: CDR1 SNHLY, CDR2 FYNNEI. The CDR3 is made up of 14 amino acids. Trimming left V 6 bases short and J 1 base short, with 12 bases between.